These T cell receptor beta chains were read from a single sample in a study of T cells in Graves' hyperthyroidism and ophthalmopathy. A single record per CDR3 protein comes from TCRdb applying MiXCR to the multiplex PCR reads. The table shows roughly 290,000 distinct CDR3 sequences, with 17% occurring only once. Sequencing was carried out using blood. The receptors were sampled from a woman aged 55-69 years with Graves' ophthalmopathy. Each CDR3 is given with its conserved first and last residue. D genes are given only for firm matches. Size is stated for part of the rows, as once, few or many counts, or as a class when the clone is expanded.

j_call | d_call | v_call | clone_size | cdr3_nt | cdr3_aa
TRBJ2-7 | . | TRBV28 | many | TGTGCCAGCACCCCCCGGGGACCCTACGAGCAGTACTTC | CASTPRGPYEQYF
TRBJ2-2 | . | TRBV19 | many | TGTGCCAGTAGTATGATCGGGGTATCCAACACCGGGGAGCTGTTTTTT | CASSMIGVSNTGELFF
TRBJ1-1 | TRBD1 | TRBV7-2 | many | TGTGCCAGCAACCGACAGGGAGACACTGAAGCTTTCTTT | CASNRQGDTEAFF
TRBJ2-2 | TRBD1 | TRBV19 | . | TGTGCCAGTAGGGACAGGGGGTCCCAGGTGGAGCTGTTTTTT | CASRDRGSQVELFF
TRBJ2-3 | TRBD2 | TRBV20-1 | many | TGCAGTGCTAGAGTGGGGGGGAGCACAGATACGCAGTATTTT | CSARVGGSTDTQYF
TRBJ1-1 | TRBD1 | TRBV3-1 | many | TGTGCCAGCAGCCTTCGGGACAGGAACACTGAAGCTTTCTTT | CASSLRDRNTEAFF
TRBJ2-1 | TRBD2 | TRBV5-1 | many | TGCGCCAGCAGCTTGGCGGGGGTCGGACTAGCGGGAGGGCAGCAGTTCTTC | CASSLAGVGLAGGQQFF
TRBJ2-7 | . | TRBV7-6 | . | TGTGCCAGCAGCTTAGGGGTCCTAGCGCTGTCCTACGAGCAGTACTTC | CASSLGVLALSYEQYF
TRBJ2-4 | . | TRBV20-1 | many | TGCAGTGCTAGAGGCCGCAGGATTGCCAAAAACATTCAGTACTTC | CSARGRRIAKNIQYF
TRBJ2-7 | TRBD1 | TRBV10-3 | many | TGTGCCATCACGACAGGGGGCTTGGACGAGCAGTACTTC | CAITTGGLDEQYF
TRBJ1-2 | . | TRBV9 | few | TGTGCCAGCAGCGTAAACAGGGCCGCGGGCTATGGCTACACCTTC | CASSVNRAAGYGYTF
TRBJ1-2 | . | TRBV28 | many | TGTGCCAGCAGTCTCCCACCGGCGGGTGGCTACACCTTC | CASSLPPAGGYTF
TRBJ2-3 | TRBD2 | TRBV20-1 | many | TGCAGTGCTAGAGGGCTAGCGGGAGTAGGAGATACGCAGTATTTT | CSARGLAGVGDTQYF
TRBJ1-5 | TRBD1 | TRBV2 | many | TGTGCCAGCAGTATGGGACAGGATGGTCAGCCCCAGCATTTT | CASSMGQDGQPQHF
TRBJ1-5 | TRBD1 | TRBV20-1 | many | TGCAGTGCTAAGAATACAGGGGAGAGGAATCAGCCCCAGCATTTT | CSAKNTGERNQPQHF
TRBJ2-6 | . | TRBV20-1 | few | TGCAGTGCACGAGACGGCTCTGGGGCCAACGTCCTGACTTTC | CSARDGSGANVLTF
TRBJ2-7 | . | TRBV20-1 | many | TGCAGTCTTCAGGGGACTGCAACCTACGAGCAGTACTTC | CSLQGTATYEQYF
TRBJ1-1 | . | TRBV27 | many | TGTGCCAGCAGTTTCTCAGGGGAAACCGAAGCTTTCTTT | CASSFSGETEAFF
TRBJ2-1 | TRBD1 | TRBV6-1 | many | TGTGCCAGCAGGAAGACAGGGGGATCAGGAGTCTCCTACAATGAGCAGTTCTTC | CASRKTGGSGVSYNEQFF
TRBJ1-1 | . | TRBV5-1 | few | TGCGCCAGCAGCCAAGGGACGGTTGAGACTGAAGCTTTCTTT | CASSQGTVETEAFF
TRBJ1-1 | . | TRBV7-9 | many | TGTGCCAGCAGCTCCGACGGGGGGGGTTTCACTGAAGCTTTCTTT | CASSSDGGGFTEAFF
TRBJ2-2 | . | TRBV6-1 | . | TGTGCCAGCAGTTCTCGGGCCGGGGAGCTGTTTTTT | CASSSRAGELFF
TRBJ2-1 | . | TRBV19 | . | TGTGCCAGTAGTAGGCACAGGGGGGGTTGGGAGAATGAGCAGTTCTTC | CASSRHRGGWENEQFF
TRBJ2-1 | . | TRBV28 | . | TGTGCCAGCAGTTTAAGGGGTCTGGGCGAGAGACGGGGCAATGAGCAGTTCTTC | CASSLRGLGERRGNEQFF
TRBJ2-5 | . | TRBV28 | . | TGTGCCAGCAGCTTTGGCGTCTATCCACAAGAGACCCAGTACTTC | CASSFGVYPQETQYF
TRBJ1-1 | . | TRBV7-2 | many | TGTGCCAGCAGCTTGGTCCTGGACACTGAAGCTTTCTTT | CASSLVLDTEAFF